These 25 T cell receptor beta chains came from one sample sequenced in a study of radiation and T cells in renal cell carcinoma. This sample's time point: blood 4 weeks post-SBRT, at nephrectomy. The treatment here: 15 Gy SBRT to primary tumor, nephrectomy 4 weeks later. Generated by immunoSEQ multiplex PCR, the TCRdb table keeps only in-frame clones and is missing some. The sample includes over 60,000 clones, over 80% seen only once; the top ten take more than 2%. The source was blood, collected from a patient whose treatment included radiotherapy and nephrectomy. Every receptor here comes from an older woman with renal cell carcinoma.

The V call is TRBV5-5, the J call TRBJ1-1; perhaps TRBD1 as D (5 bases). Germline V gene data show CDR1 as SGHKS and CDR2 as YYEKEE (reference sequence). With 1 base removed from V and 8 bases from J, the gap between germline ends came to 12 bases. This CDR3 region has 13 residues. The CDR3, as DNA: TGTGCCAGCAGCTTGCTTTCACGGGACGAAGCTTTCTTT. Translated: CASSLLSRDEAFF.

This chain uses TRBV5-1 with TRBJ1-2; D ambiguous. Per the germline V gene, CDR1 is SGHRS and CDR2 is YFSETQ. V was trimmed by 4 bases and J by 1 base, leaving 11 bases between them. The CDR3 runs to 14 residues. The CDR3 region has the DNA TGCGCCAGCAGCCCGGAAATCCTTAACTATGGCTACACCTTC. This sequence encodes CASSPEILNYGYTF.

V and J are TRBV2 and TRBJ1-1, with D perhaps matching TRBD1 (6 bases). This CDR3 spans 12 amino acids. The V gene's germline CDR1 is SNHLY and CDR2 FYNNEI. Trimming cost V 8 bases and J 5 bases, with 12 bases left between them. The CDR3 nucleotides are TGTGCCAGCGCACAGGGTATTACTGAAGCTTTCTTT. Amino acid sequence: CASAQGITEAFF.

This clone was seen only a few times. V gene TRBV14 combines with J gene TRBJ2-2; TRBD2 agrees at 8 bases. Germline V gene lookup returns CDR1 SGHDN and CDR2 FVKESK. V lost 5 bases, J lost 6 bases, and 2 bases stayed unmatched. CDR3 size: 13 residues. CDR3 nucleotide sequence: TGTGCCAGCAGCGCGACTAGCGCCGGGGAGCTGTTTTTT. Its translation is CASSATSAGELFF.

The rearrangement joins TRBV11-3 to TRBJ2-1; TRBD1 agrees at 8 bases. Germline V gene sequence: CDR1 SGHNT, CDR2 YENEEA. The CDR3 runs 15 residues. J lost 5 bases, V lost 5 bases, and 8 bases had no gene match. The CDR3 DNA sequence: TGTGCCAGCAGCGCTTTTGGACAGGGTAACAATGAGCAGTTCTTC. This codes for CASSAFGQGNNEQFF.

This chain connects TRBV28 to TRBJ1-2, with 7 nucleotides matching TRBD1. CDR3 length: 16 amino acids. Germline V lookup: CDR1 MDHEN, CDR2 SYDVKM. The V gene end was trimmed by 5 bases and the J gene end by 8 bases; junction bases not matched to a gene: 17. The CDR3 reads CASSITGTVDLQGYTF. The CDR3 DNA is TGTGCCAGCAGTATTACCGGGACAGTAGACCTCCAGGGCTACACCTTC.

V usage is TRBV28 and J usage is TRBJ1-2; no clear D. The germline V gene encodes CDR1 MDHEN and CDR2 SYDVKM. Trimming removed 6 bases at V and 0 bases at J, with 14 bases between. This CDR3 has 15 amino acids. The CDR3 region is CASRSTGSPNYGYTF. The CDR3 nucleotides read TGTGCCAGCAGGTCCACTGGTAGTCCTAACTATGGCTACACCTTC.

This chain joins TRBV7-9 and TRBJ2-3; 10 bases align to TRBD2. The CDR3 spans 15 residues. Trimming at V came to 9 bases and at J to 4 bases, leaving 10 bases not matched to a gene. The germline CDR1 and CDR2 sequences are SEHNR and FQNEAQ (reference sequence). The CDR3 nucleotides are TGTGCCAGTTCCCAACCGACTAGCGGGTCAGATACGCAGTATTTT. It yields the protein CASSQPTSGSDTQYF.

J is TRBJ1-6 and V is TRBV9; no firm D call. The CDR3 runs 16 residues. Looked up from germline, CDR1 is SGDLS and CDR2 is YYNGEE. With 5 bases removed from V and 2 bases from J, the gap between germline ends came to 14 bases. CDR3 loop: CASSRETSPYNSPLHF. DNA for the CDR3: TGTGCCAGCAGTCGGGAGACCAGCCCCTATAATTCACCCCTCCACTTT.

The chain joins TRBV27 to TRBJ2-7; 7 bases map to TRBD2. The CDR3 contains 13 residues. J gave up 2 bases and V 5 bases, and 3 bases lay outside the gene matches. Germline V gives CDR1 MNHEY, CDR2 SMNVEV (reference sequence). The CDR3 coding sequence is TGTGCCAGCAGTAGCGGGGTCACCTACGAGCAGTACTTC. Encoded protein: CASSSGVTYEQYF.

The chain links TRBV21-1 to TRBJ1-5. TRBV21-1 is deemed a pseudogene. The CDR3 sequence is 14 residues long. The DNA for the CDR3 is TGTGCCAGCAGCAAAGGTAGGTGCAATCAGCCCCAGCATTTT. Protein product: CASSKGRCNQPQHF.

This chain joins TRBV30 and TRBJ1-1; possible D gene TRBD1, 5 bases. With 3 bases removed from V and 5 bases from J, the gap between germline ends came to 22 bases. In germline, CDR1 is GTSNPN, CDR2 SVGIG (reference sequence). CDR3 size: 16 residues. The CDR3: CAWSPQGDIKGTEAFF. In DNA, the CDR3 is TGTGCCTGGAGCCCCCAAGGCGACATTAAGGGGACTGAAGCTTTCTTT.

The J gene is TRBJ2-7, the V gene TRBV29-1, with D hard to call. CDR3 size: 10 residues. CDR1 SQVTM and CDR2 ANQGSEA come from the germline V gene. Trimming shortened V by 4 bases and J by 5 bases, and 6 bases separated the two germline ends. This chain's CDR3 is CSVGGNEQYF. The CDR3 nucleotides read TGCAGCGTTGGGGGAAACGAGCAGTACTTC.

The chain couples TRBV6-1 to TRBJ2-7, with D possibly TRBD1 on 6 matching bases. The germline V gene has CDR1 MNHNS and CDR2 SASEGT. CDR3 length equals 14 residues. V lost 10 bases to trimming and J lost 2 bases, with 18 bases between them. The DNA for the CDR3 is TGTGCCACGGCCTACAGGGAAACTACCTACGAGCAGTACTTC. Amino acid sequence: CATAYRETTYEQYF.

The chain links TRBV6-6 to TRBJ2-1; possible D gene TRBD2, 5 bases. Germline loops: CDR1 MNHNY, CDR2 SVGAGI (reference sequence). Trimming took 6 bases from V and 2 from J, leaving 11 bases between them. The CDR3 is 14 amino acids. The CDR3 nucleotides read TGTGCCAGCAGAAAGGAGGTTCCCTACAATGAGCAGTTCTTC. This gives the protein CASRKEVPYNEQFF.

This chain links TRBV5-1 with TRBJ2-7, with 10 bases fitting TRBD1. This CDR3 comprises 14 residues. CDR1 and CDR2 from the germline V gene are SGHRS and YFSETQ. V trimming: 4 bases; J trimming: 2 bases; junction bases outside the gene matches: 3. The CDR3: CASSTGTGAYEQYF. In DNA, the CDR3 is TGCGCCAGCAGCACGGGGACAGGGGCCTACGAGCAGTACTTC. Full variable domain (missing parts from reference TRBV5-1 and TRBJ2-7): KAGVTQTPRYLIKTRGQQVTLSCSPISGHRSVSWYQQTPGQGLQFLFEYFSETQRNKGNFPGRFSGRQFSNSRSEMNVSTLELGDSALYLCASSTGTGAYEQYFGPGTRLTVT.

The genes are TRBV27 and TRBJ1-2, with 7 bases that match TRBD1. The V gene's germline CDR1 is MNHEY and CDR2 SMNVEV (reference sequence). V shed 5 bases, J shed 1 base, and the junction held 4 bases outside the gene matches. The CDR3 has 14 amino acids. CDR3 DNA: TGTGCCAGCAGTCTCCGGGACAGTAACTATGGCTACACCTTC. This sequence encodes CASSLRDSNYGYTF.

This clone was picked up a small number of times. The junction differs from germline at one of its ends, possibly a read error. The chain combines TRBV7-7 with TRBJ2-2; D remains unclear. Per the germline V gene, CDR1 is SSHAT and CDR2 is FNYEAQ (reference sequence). The CDR3 runs to 12 residues. As DNA, the CDR3 is TGTGCTAGCAGCTCAAGAACCGGGGAGCTGTTTTTT. Its protein product is CASSSRTGELFF.

The genes are TRBV5-6 and TRBJ2-7, with a possible D match to TRBD1 (6 bases). V dropped 4 bases and J dropped 1 base, with 15 bases sitting between them. From germline, CDR1 is SGHDT and CDR2 YYEEEE. The CDR3 totals 15 residues. This CDR3 reads CASSRPGQGSYEQYF. CDR3 DNA: TGTGCCAGCAGCCGTCCGGGACAAGGTTCCTACGAGCAGTACTTC.

As DNA, the CDR3 is TGTGCCAGCAGCTTAGACGGGGGGGCTACGTATGGCTACACCTTC. Amino acids: CASSLDGGATYGYTF. The rearrangement joins TRBV11-2 to TRBJ1-2; a possible D gene is TRBD1 (6 bases). The CDR3 is 15 amino acids. Germline CDR1 and CDR2: SGHAT and FQNNGV. Deletions cut 0 bases from V and 5 bases from J, with 13 bases between.

The CDR3 here is CASSPPSKTQYF. In DNA, the CDR3 is TGTGCCAGCAGCCCGCCCTCGAAGACCCAGTACTTC. The V and J genes are TRBV14 and TRBJ2-5; the D is unclear. V was trimmed by 4 bases and J by 6 bases, leaving 9 bases between them. Germline V CDR1 and CDR2: SGHDN, FVKESK. This CDR3 spans 12 amino acids.

Only a few counts were recorded for this clone. This chain links TRBV10-3 with TRBJ2-7; D may be TRBD1 (6 bases). Per germline, CDR1 ENHRY and CDR2 SYGVKD. Between the trimmed V and J ends, which lost 5 bases and 3 bases, there was a span of 17 bases. This CDR3 region has 15 residues. The CDR3: CAISLFRDKNYEQYF. In nucleotides, the CDR3 is TGTGCCATCAGTTTATTCCGGGACAAAAACTACGAGCAGTACTTC.

In DNA form, the CDR3 reads TGTGCCAGCTCACCAGAGAGGAATGAGCAGTTCTTC. Encoded protein: CASSPERNEQFF. This chain connects TRBV18 to TRBJ2-1; D not resolved. V was pared by 2 bases and J by 7 bases, with 6 bases between. CDR1 and CDR2 from the germline V gene are KGHSH and LQKENI. This CDR3 region has 12 residues.

About this clone itself: Sequence at one end of the junction differs from germline and may be a read error. The J gene is TRBJ2-7, the V gene TRBV6-4; 10 bases line up with TRBD1. The CDR3 runs 15 residues. CDR1 and CDR2 (germline): MRHNA, SNTAGT. The CDR3 DNA follows: TGTGCCAGCATTGACAGGGGGCGAGGGTCCTACGAGCAGTACTTC. This codes for CASIDRGRGSYEQYF.

V and J are TRBV28 and TRBJ2-1, with TRBD1 matching 10 bases. J was trimmed by 4 bases and V by 7 bases; bases with no gene match: 10. CDR3 length equals 16 residues. Germline values: CDR1 MDHEN, CDR2 SYDVKM. CDR3 amino acids: CASNIADRGSYNEQFF. CDR3 in DNA: TGTGCCAGCAACATCGCGGACAGGGGGTCATACAATGAGCAGTTCTTC.